These T cell receptor beta chains were read from a single sample in a study of T cells in Graves' hyperthyroidism and ophthalmopathy. TCRdb re-derived calls from the multiplex PCR reads in MiXCR, one entry per CDR3 protein. Of approximately 600,000 distinct CDR3 sequences in the sample, 11% to 15% are singletons; the top ten hold over 6%. Sequencing was done on a sample of blood. The receptors were sampled from a woman younger than 35 with Graves' ophthalmopathy. Each CDR3 is given with its conserved first and last residue. Fields, in order: V gene, clone size, D gene, J gene, CDR3 protein, CDR3 DNA. D genes are given only for firm matches. Some rows have no size entry. The others give once, few or many, or a class for an expanded clone.

V: TRBV6-2/TRBV6-3
size: .
D: TRBD2
J: TRBJ2-5
CDR3: CASSTHLSSGNQETQYF
DNA: TGTGCCAGCAGTACCCATCTTTCTAGCGGGAATCAAGAGACCCAGTACTTC

V: TRBV3-1
size: few
D: .
J: TRBJ2-3
CDR3: CASSQDRRSGTDTQYF
DNA: TGTGCCAGCAGCCAAGATAGGAGGTCGGGCACAGATACGCAGTATTTT

V: TRBV28
size: .
D: TRBD1
J: TRBJ1-1
CDR3: CASSLPAGGVTEAFF
DNA: TGTGCCAGCAGTTTACCCGCAGGGGGAGTTACTGAAGCTTTCTTT

V: TRBV4-1
size: many
D: TRBD2
J: TRBJ2-2
CDR3: CASSQRGLAGVETGELFF
DNA: TGCGCCAGCAGCCAACGCGGGCTAGCGGGAGTGGAGACCGGGGAGCTGTTTTTT

V: TRBV3-1
size: many
D: .
J: TRBJ2-1
CDR3: CASSFRLVEQFF
DNA: TGTGCCAGCAGCTTCCGACTAGTCGAGCAGTTCTTC

V: TRBV7-6
size: many
D: TRBD2
J: TRBJ2-1
CDR3: CASSLSGILSDEQFF
DNA: TGTGCCAGCAGCTTGAGCGGGATCCTTTCCGATGAGCAGTTCTTC

V: TRBV25-1
size: .
D: .
J: TRBJ2-7
CDR3: CASNKGQGTDRQYF
DNA: TGTGCCAGCAACAAGGGGCAGGGAACGGATCGGCAGTACTTC

V: TRBV5-1
size: many
D: TRBD1
J: TRBJ2-5
CDR3: CASSDRDRRRDPQYF
DNA: TGCGCCAGCAGCGACCGGGACAGGCGGCGAGACCCCCAGTACTTC

V: TRBV28
size: .
D: .
J: TRBJ1-4
CDR3: CASTRETNEKLFF
DNA: TGTGCCAGCACAAGGGAGACGAATGAAAAACTGTTTTTT

V: TRBV6-1
size: .
D: .
J: TRBJ2-1
CDR3: CASSVWREAYNEQFF
DNA: TGTGCCAGCAGTGTCTGGAGGGAAGCCTACAATGAGCAGTTCTTC

V: TRBV14
size: .
D: TRBD1
J: TRBJ2-7
CDR3: CASSPGPGTGFTGYEQYF
DNA: TGTGCCAGCAGCCCCGGCCCGGGGACAGGGTTTACTGGCTACGAGCAGTACTTC